The source of this TCR beta chain is a study of CD8 T cells in ankylosing spondylitis. Whole-study findings and limits: Several highly homologous variants made up a TCR beta motif, and this motif appeared characteristic of ankylosing spondylitis blood.

The V segment lost 4 bases and the J segment 2 bases; nucleotides outside the gene matches: 6. CDR1 and CDR2 (germline): KGHDR, SFDVKD. There are 16 residues in the CDR3. This clonotype appeared a few times. The antigen remains undetermined. Using its own MiXCR run on the 5' RACE reads, TCRdb lists one record per CDR3 protein. The table shows 75,000 to 95,000 distinct CDR3 sequences, with about 8.3% occurring only once. The specimen sequenced was blood, either unsorted or a sorted T cell fraction (not recorded which). The clonotype originates from a male donor with ankylosing spondylitis. This chain connects TRBV24-1 to TRBJ2-4, with TRBD1 identical over 8 bases. CDR3 in amino acids: CATSDSRGLTKNIQYF. CDR3 DNA sequence: TGTGCCACCAGTGACTCCAGGGGGCTTACCAAAAACATTCAGTACTTC.